This entry describes one TCR beta chain. This record comes from a study of CD8+ T cells in alopecia areata. The V gene's germline CDR1 is SGDLS and CDR2 YYNGEE. The CDR3 is 16 residues long. J was trimmed by 4 bases and V by 3 bases; bases with no gene match: 10. Extracted from the samples, RNA was reverse transcribed into cDNA to serve as the sequencing template. Using immunoSEQ multiplex PCR, the repertoire was profiled, and TCRdb retains in-frame clones only, with some absent. The sample includes 120,000 to 150,000 clones, approximately 60% seen only once; the top ten take 36%. Material for sequencing was CD8+ T cells sorted from blood. The receptor was isolated from a human donor in good health. The chain combines TRBV9 with TRBJ2-1; TRBD2 matches at 7 bases. The CDR3 DNA follows: TGTGCCAGCAGCGCGAGCGGGACTCCAATTTACAATGAGCAGTTCTTC. Translating gives CASSASGTPIYNEQFF.